What follows are 9 T cell receptor beta chains derived from one specimen sequenced in a study of blood T cells in healthy people across ages. A second about 6 to 12 cycle PCR used barcoded and J-beta primers. Using its own MiXCR run on the 5' RACE reads, TCRdb lists one record per CDR3 protein. The data show roughly 1.7 million distinct CDR3 sequences, roughly a third seen once. The sample comprised blood. The receptors originated from a woman under 40 in good health.

The chain combines TRBV29-1 with TRBJ2-5; D unresolved. The germline V gene has CDR1 SQVTM and CDR2 ANQGSEA. Trimming removed 5 bases at V and 1 base at J, with 14 bases between. CDR3 length: 14 residues. The CDR3 is CSVSAQAIQETQYF. CDR3 coding DNA: TGCAGCGTTAGCGCACAAGCAATCCAAGAGACCCAGTACTTC.

This clonotype occurred a few times. The chain joins TRBV5-1 to TRBJ1-5; D is unresolved. Trimming removed 2 bases at V and 4 bases at J, with 7 bases between. Looked up from germline, CDR1 is SGHRS and CDR2 is YFSETQ. The length of the CDR3 is 13 residues. DNA of the CDR3: TGCGCCAGCAGCTTCGACCCAAATCAGCCCCAGCATTTT. Its translation: CASSFDPNQPQHF.

This clonotype was counted only a few times. CDR3 sequence reads: CASSRDKGPETEAFF. The CDR3 DNA reads TGTGCCAGCAGTCGGGACAAGGGCCCTGAAACTGAAGCTTTCTTT. V usage is TRBV6-5 and J usage is TRBJ1-1; possibly TRBD1 for D (6 bases). V lost 5 bases and J lost 5, with 18 bases in between. CDR1 and CDR2 from the germline V gene are MNHEY and SVGAGI. This CDR3 has 15 residues.

The J gene is TRBJ2-7, the V gene TRBV4-1; 7 nucleotides align to TRBD2. Gene TRBJ2-5 matches the end of the DNA better, so the J call may be wrong. CDR1 is MGHRA, CDR2 YSYEKL, per germline. The CDR3 covers 15 residues. The CDR3 sequence is CASSQREGRQETQYF. The CDR3 nucleotides read TGCGCCAGCAGCCAAAGGGAGGGTCGGCAAGAGACCCAGTACTTC.

The chain couples TRBV6-6 to TRBJ1-1; 9 bases match TRBD1. Trimming removed 2 bases from V and 5 bases from J; junction bases left unmatched: 3. CDR3 length: 14 residues. Germline assignment: CDR1 MNHNY and CDR2 SVGAGI (reference sequence). The CDR3 protein is CASSYGTGWTEAFF. Here the CDR3 DNA reads TGTGCCAGCAGTTACGGGACAGGGTGGACTGAAGCTTTCTTT.

This clonotype was counted only a few times. CDR3 nucleotides: TGTGCCAGCAGCGGACAGGGTTGGAAAGAGACCCAGTACTTC. Translation: CASSGQGWKETQYF. The J gene is TRBJ2-5, the V gene TRBV9; 7 nucleotides align to TRBD1. The germline CDR1 and CDR2 sequences are SGDLS and YYNGEE. Trimming cost V 3 bases and J 3 bases; bases outside gene matches: 5. There are 14 residues in the CDR3.

This clonotype showed up just a few times. The chain links TRBV5-1 to TRBJ1-1; unclear D gene. The V gene's germline CDR1 is SGHRS and CDR2 YFSETQ. V lost 4 bases and J lost 0, with 13 bases in between. The CDR3 is 15 amino acids. The CDR3 here is CASSAREGLNTEAFF. The CDR3, as DNA: TGCGCCAGCAGCGCCCGGGAGGGCCTGAACACTGAAGCTTTCTTT.

The chain links TRBV6-1 to TRBJ1-2; 8 bases line up with TRBD1. CDR1 is MNHNS and CDR2 is SASEGT in the germline V gene. This CDR3 region has 15 residues. V shed 2 bases, J shed 4 bases, and the junction held 6 bases outside the gene matches. The CDR3 region has the DNA TGTGCCAGCAGTGAAAGGACAGGGACTACCTATGGCTACACCTTC. It yields the protein CASSERTGTTYGYTF.

This clonotype was seen a handful of times. The gene calls are TRBV6-1 and TRBJ2-1; TRBD1 matches 9 bases. This CDR3 region has 17 residues. Germline assignment: CDR1 MNHNS and CDR2 SASEGT. The V gene end was trimmed by 2 bases and the J gene end by 5 bases; junction bases not matched to a gene: 10. For the CDR3, the DNA is TGTGCCAGCAGTGAATCCGGGACAGGGCTAGGTGACAATGAGCAGTTCTTC. It translates to CASSESGTGLGDNEQFF.